The clone carrying this T cell receptor (beta chain) has a single count. Its antigen is as yet unknown. Distinct nucleotide sequences in the sample also encode this CDR3. This entry is derived from a study of immune evolution from preneoplasia to lung adenocarcinoma. Resections took place in Japan or China from 2014 to 2017. Each case's diagnosis was confirmed by two pathologists on H&E. Findings and limits, study-wide: Later-stage lesions appeared to have more T cells, more diversity, less clonality. Normal lung had the highest top T cell clone frequencies.

Germline CDR1 is MDHEN and CDR2 is SYDVKM. V shed 3 bases, J shed 4 bases, and the junction held 1 base outside the gene matches. CDR3 size: 13 residues. The data were produced by immunoSEQ multiplex PCR, yet TCRdb's version contains in-frame clones alone and is incomplete. This sample has more than 6,500 clones, with more than 75% found just once. The source of this sequence is a person aged 65-85 years with lung adenocarcinoma. The material sequenced was FFPE adjacent normal lung tissue. The chain employs TRBV28 and TRBJ2-5; 8 nucleotides agree with TRBD2. The CDR3 is CASSLAGGETQYF. DNA for the CDR3: TGTGCCAGCAGTTTGGCGGGGGGAGAGACCCAGTACTTC.